Listed here are 14 T cell receptor beta chains from one sample, sequenced in a study of blood T cells in healthy people across ages. Primed by a sample-barcoded 5' primer and a J-beta primer mix, a second PCR proceeded for 7 to 11 cycles. Using its own MiXCR run on the 5' RACE reads, TCRdb lists one record per CDR3 protein. Of about 700,000 distinct CDR3 sequences listed, approximately 30% are singletons. Sample: blood. These receptors were obtained from a woman older than 75 in good health.

With regard to this clonotype: This may arise from a read error, as a much more abundant clone is one base away. The chain is built from TRBV15 and TRBJ2-5; D ambiguous. The assigned J gene may be wrong: the sequence end matches TRBJ2-1 better. The CDR3 runs 13 residues. Germline V gene sequence: CDR1 LNHNV, CDR2 YYDKDF (reference sequence). The CDR3: CATSRDPAETQFF. The CDR3, as DNA: TGTGCCACCAGCAGAGATCCGGCAGAGACCCAGTTCTTC.

The chain couples TRBV6-1 to TRBJ2-7, with a tentative D call TRBD2 (7 bases). The length of the CDR3 is 17 residues. Germline-derived CDR1 and CDR2 are MNHNS and SASEGT. V lost 6 bases to trimming and J lost 0 bases, with 21 bases between them. CDR3 region: CASSPLGGGHHSYEQYF. The CDR3 coding sequence is TGTGCCAGCAGCCCTCTGGGGGGGGGGCACCACTCCTACGAGCAGTACTTC.

As concerns this clonotype: Being one base from a much bigger clone, this may be a read error. The chain is built from TRBV6-2 or TRBV6-3 and TRBJ2-1; no reliable D call. Germline V gene lookup returns CDR1 MNHEY and CDR2 SVGEGT. The CDR3 totals 13 residues. Trimming took off 5 bases at V and 8 bases at J, with 13 bases between the two ends. The CDR3 DNA reads TGTGCCAGCAGTGGCCCCTTACGAGATGAGCAGTTCTTC. It codes for CASSGPLRDEQFF.

Many counts were recorded for this clonotype. The chain recombines TRBV7-8 with TRBJ2-7; D could derive from TRBD1 or TRBD2 (6 bases each). The CDR3 covers 14 residues. Trimming took 4 bases from V and 4 from J, leaving 14 bases between them. Germline V gene lookup returns CDR1 SGHVS and CDR2 FQNEAQ. Written as DNA, the CDR3 is TGTGCCAGCAGCTCCGGCGGGACACCTTACGAGCAGTACTTC. It yields the protein CASSSGGTPYEQYF.

A single count supports this clonotype. This chain connects TRBV20-1 to TRBJ2-5, with TRBD2 identical over 7 bases. This CDR3 is built from 15 residues. Germline CDR1 and CDR2: DFQATT and SNEGSKA (reference sequence). V was clipped by 0 bases and J by 5 bases; unmatched bases: 9. CDR3 nucleotide sequence: TGCAGTGCTAGAGATTGGGCTAGCGGCTCGGAGACCCAGTACTTC. As protein: CSARDWASGSETQYF.

This clonotype has ten or more counts. J is TRBJ2-7 and V is TRBV2; the match to TRBD1 covers 8 bases. The CDR3 has 15 residues. Trimming cost V 3 bases and J 3 bases; bases outside gene matches: 7. Germline CDR1 is SNHLY and CDR2 is FYNNEI. The CDR3 sequence: CASSELGQGLYEQYF. CDR3 sequence (DNA): TGTGCCAGCAGTGAGCTCGGACAGGGCCTCTACGAGCAGTACTTC.

The V call is TRBV20-1, the J call TRBJ1-1; possible D gene TRBD1, 6 bases. Germline CDR1 and CDR2: DFQATT and SNEGSKA (reference sequence). The CDR3 is 16 residues long. Trimming stripped 2 bases from V and 1 base from J, with 17 bases between. CDR3 sequence: CSARSPSRGPNTEAFF. In DNA, the CDR3 is TGCAGTGCTAGATCCCCAAGCAGGGGACCGAACACTGAAGCTTTCTTT.

The chain carries TRBV7-9 and TRBJ2-1; 10 bases map to TRBD2. The germline V gene encodes CDR1 SEHNR and CDR2 FQNEAQ (reference sequence). The CDR3 runs to 15 residues. Trimming took 4 bases from V and 3 from J; bases not matched to a gene: 3. CDR3 in DNA: TGTGCCAGCAGCTACGGGACTAGCGACTACAATGAGCAGTTCTTC. It translates to CASSYGTSDYNEQFF.

This clonotype appeared a few times. This clone may be a read error of a much larger clone one base away. V and J are TRBV7-9 and TRBJ2-7; 7 bases match TRBD1. Unmatched junction bases numbered 10, after V lost 1 base and J lost 7 bases. CDR3 size: 15 residues. CDR1 SEHNR and CDR2 FQNEAQ come from the germline V gene (reference sequence). This CDR3 reads CASSLEGTANDEQYF. In nucleotides, the CDR3 is TGTGCCAGCAGCTTAGAGGGGACAGCGAACGATGAGCAGTACTTC.

The chain recombines TRBV7-2 with TRBJ2-5, with TRBD1 identical over 10 bases. In germline, CDR1 is SGHTA, CDR2 FQGNSA. Trimming at V came to 2 bases and at J to 2 bases, leaving 5 bases not matched to a gene. There are 16 residues in the CDR3. The DNA of the CDR3 is TGTGCCAGCAGCTTACAACCGGGACAGGGGCAAGAGACCCAGTACTTC. Amino acids: CASSLQPGQGQETQYF.

Here the CDR3 DNA reads TGTGCCAGCAGCTCAGGGGGCAGAAATGGCTACACCTTC. Protein: CASSSGGRNGYTF. The chain carries TRBV5-4 and TRBJ1-2, with 8 bases identical to TRBD1. Germline loops: CDR1 SGHNT, CDR2 YYREEE (reference sequence). The CDR3 consists of 13 residues. Trimming at V came to 3 bases and at J to 6 bases, leaving 4 bases not matched to a gene.

J is TRBJ2-2 and V is TRBV4-1, with D possibly matching TRBD1 (5 bases). V lost 0 bases to trimming and J lost 6 bases, with 5 bases between them. Per germline, CDR1 MGHRA and CDR2 YSYEKL. This CDR3 region has 13 residues. CDR3 sequence reads: CASSQEGPGELFF. The DNA of the CDR3 is TGCGCCAGCAGCCAAGAGGGGCCCGGGGAGCTGTTTTTT.

The J gene is TRBJ2-7, the V gene TRBV3-1, with a tentative D call TRBD1 (6 bases). Germline V gives CDR1 LGHDT, CDR2 YNNKEL (reference sequence). The CDR3 is made up of 15 amino acids. Trimming removed 1 base at V and 1 base at J, with 11 bases between. CDR3 coding DNA: TGTGCCAGCAGCCAAGCGTGGGACAAGTCCTACGAGCAGTACTTC. Its translation: CASSQAWDKSYEQYF.

For this clonotype: A much larger clone sits a single nucleotide away, making a read error possible. This chain joins TRBV20-1 and TRBJ2-5; the match to TRBD2 covers 8 bases. The J call is in doubt because the DNA end fits TRBJ2-7 better. The germline V gene encodes CDR1 DFQATT and CDR2 SNEGSKA (reference sequence). This CDR3 has 14 amino acids. The CDR3 coding sequence is TGCAGTGCGAGACGAGCGGGGGCTGCCTACGAGCAGTACTTC. Translating it yields CSARRAGAAYEQYF.